These 3 T cell receptor beta chains were all obtained from the same sample, sequenced in a study of blood T cell repertoires in COVID-19. This table comes from immunoSEQ multiplex PCR, and its TCRdb copy is limited to in-frame clones, with some not included. This sample has about 300,000 clones, with roughly 84% found just once. The sample taken for sequencing was peripheral blood. The receptors stem from a human donor with COVID-19, enrolled during active disease. The donor label of this sample is uncertain.

The sample holds one count of this clone. The chain couples TRBV28 to TRBJ1-4; 8 nucleotides align to TRBD1. CDR1 is MDHEN and CDR2 is SYDVKM in the germline V gene. There are 16 residues in the CDR3. Trimming at V came to 6 bases and at J to 5 bases, leaving 11 bases not matched to a gene. CDR3 DNA sequence: TGTGCCAGCAGCCGCAACAGGGGGGCCTTAAATGAAAAACTGTTTTTT. The encoded protein is CASSRNRGALNEKLFF.

As to this clone: The junction does not match germline at one end; this may be a read error. The rearrangement joins TRBV7-7 to TRBJ2-7, with D perhaps matching TRBD2 (5 bases). The length of the CDR3 is 13 residues. Germline CDR1 is SSHAT and CDR2 is FNYEAQ (reference sequence). The CDR3, as DNA: TGTGCTAGCAGCTTAGACTTCGGGGACGAGCAGTACTTC. This codes for CASSLDFGDEQYF. The full variable domain, completed using reference TRBV7-7 and TRBJ2-7, is GAGVSQSPRYKVTKRGQDVTLRCDPISSHATLYWYQQALGQGPEFLTYFNYEAQPDKSGLPSDRFSAERPEGSISTLTIQRTEQRDSAMYRCASSLDFGDEQYFGPGTRLTVT.

This chain joins TRBV27 and TRBJ2-1, with D perhaps matching TRBD2 (5 bases). The germline V gene encodes CDR1 MNHEY and CDR2 SMNVEV (reference sequence). The ends were cut back, 0 bases at V and 9 bases at J, with 12 bases in the middle. The CDR3 length is 14 residues. The CDR3 DNA is TGTGCCAGCAGTTTATCGTTATTAGCGCTTGAGCAGTTCTTC. Translated, it gives CASSLSLLALEQFF.